These 20 T cell receptor beta chains were sequenced from one sample in a study of T cell responses to AZD1222 COVID-19 vaccine. Generated by immunoSEQ multiplex PCR, the TCRdb table keeps only in-frame clones and is missing some. Of 75,000 to 100,000 clones listed, 90% to 95% are singletons. The input for sequencing was peripheral blood, taken on day 0 of AZD1222 vaccination. The origin of the receptors is an adult in good health.

This clone appeared once. CDR3 sequence (DNA): TGTGCCAGCAGCAGCACCGTCGGGCAGGGGGCTGGTGAGCAGTTCTTC. Protein: CASSSTVGQGAGEQFF. This chain links TRBV9 with TRBJ2-1; TRBD1 matches at 8 bases. The germline gives CDR1 SGDLS, CDR2 YYNGEE. The CDR3 spans 16 residues. V gave up 4 bases and J gave up 9 bases; unmatched junction bases: 15.

CDR3 sequence (DNA): TGCGCCAGCAGCCAAGACTCGTTCGGGCAGGTTAATGGCTACACCTTC. Residues: CASSQDSFGQVNGYTF. The chain joins TRBV4-1 to TRBJ1-2; no clear D. This CDR3 has 16 residues. Trimming removed 0 bases from V and 6 bases from J, with 17 bases in between. The germline V gene encodes CDR1 MGHRA and CDR2 YSYEKL.

V usage is TRBV2 and J usage is TRBJ1-6, with D possibly matching TRBD1 (6 bases). Germline CDR1 reads SNHLY; CDR2 reads FYNNEI. This CDR3 has 14 residues. Trimming took 4 bases from V and 7 from J, leaving 11 bases between them. The CDR3 loop is CASSVQGGNSPLHF. The DNA for the CDR3 is TGTGCCAGCAGTGTTCAAGGGGGGAATTCACCCCTCCACTTT.

In its sample, this clone is medium-sized. The chain has TRBV6-4 and TRBJ1-1; tentatively, D is TRBD1 (5 bases). V lost 3 bases and J lost 2, with 7 bases in between. CDR1 is MRHNA and CDR2 is SNTAGT in the germline V gene. The CDR3 has 13 amino acids. In DNA form, the CDR3 reads TGTGCCAGCAGTGAGGGGGAAAACACTGAAGCTTTCTTT. It is translated as CASSEGENTEAFF.

This chain joins TRBV18 and TRBJ1-1; 7 positions agree with TRBD1. Trimming removed 3 bases from V and 3 bases from J; junction bases left unmatched: 4. The CDR3 length is 14 residues. Germline V CDR1 and CDR2: KGHSH, LQKENI. The CDR3 reads CASSPTGSDTEAFF. The CDR3 coding sequence is TGTGCCAGCTCACCGACAGGGTCGGACACTGAAGCTTTCTTT.

DNA of the CDR3: TGTGCCAGCAGTGAAGCGGGCAGGTGGGGAGGGGCCAACGTCCTGACTTTC. Encoded protein: CASSEAGRWGGANVLTF. The chain employs TRBV6-1 and TRBJ2-6; D not resolved. Germline V gives CDR1 MNHNS, CDR2 SASEGT. Trimming took 0 bases from V and 4 from J, leaving 13 bases between them. The length of the CDR3 is 17 residues.

This chain joins TRBV4-2 and TRBJ2-5, with D perhaps given as TRBD1 or TRBD2 (5 bases each). Germline CDR1 reads LGHNA; CDR2 reads YNFKEQ. The CDR3 contains 15 residues. The V end lost 4 bases, the J end lost 5 bases, and 17 bases lay between the germline ends. The DNA of the CDR3 is TGTGCCAGCAGCCTAGATGGGACCTCGGTCGAGACCCAGTACTTC. It yields the protein CASSLDGTSVETQYF.

The CDR3 sequence: CASSDRDSFIQPQHF. As DNA, the CDR3 is TGTGCCAGCAGTGATAGGGACAGTTTCATTCAGCCCCAGCATTTT. The V gene is TRBV2, the J gene TRBJ1-5; 7 positions agree with TRBD1. Per the germline V gene, CDR1 is SNHLY and CDR2 is FYNNEI. V shed 3 bases and J 6 bases; nucleotides not matched to a gene: 8. The CDR3 is 15 amino acids.

This sequence joins TRBV5-4 and TRBJ2-1, with 13 bases lining up with TRBD2. V was clipped by 3 bases and J by 4 bases; unmatched bases: 13. The CDR3 is made up of 19 amino acids. Per the germline V gene, CDR1 is SGHNT and CDR2 is YYREEE (reference sequence). The CDR3: CASSWGTSGGAVGYNEQFF. In nucleotides, the CDR3 is TGTGCCAGCAGCTGGGGCACTAGCGGGGGGGCGGTGGGATACAATGAGCAGTTCTTC. Drawing the rest from reference TRBV5-4 and TRBJ2-1, the complete variable domain is ETGVTQSPTHLIKTRGQQVTLRCSSQSGHNTVSWYQQALGQGPQFIFQYYREEENGRGNFPPRFSGLQFPNYSSELNVNALELDDSALYLCASSWGTSGGAVGYNEQFFGPGTRLTVL.

The genes are TRBV15 and TRBJ2-1; D unclear. V shed 4 bases and J shed 4 bases, with 8 bases lying between them. CDR3 size: 13 residues. Germline CDR1 LNHNV, CDR2 YYDKDF (reference sequence). This CDR3 is CATSNIPYNEQFF. Here the CDR3 DNA reads TGTGCCACCAGCAATATACCTTACAATGAGCAGTTCTTC.

The rearrangement uses TRBV7-2 and TRBJ1-5, with D maybe TRBD1 (6 bases). This CDR3 spans 14 amino acids. Trimming shortened V by 1 base and J by 6 bases, and 10 bases separated the two germline ends. Looked up from germline, CDR1 is SGHTA and CDR2 is FQGNSA. CDR3 residues: CASSLGGGGQPQHF. The CDR3, as DNA: TGTGCCAGCAGCTTAGGGGGAGGGGGTCAGCCCCAGCATTTT.

This clone was found once. The V gene is TRBV5-1, the J gene TRBJ1-4; D gene ambiguous. The CDR3 runs to 15 residues. Germline CDR1 is SGHRS and CDR2 is YFSETQ. The V end was cut by 0 bases, the J end by 2 bases, with 8 bases between. CDR3 amino acids: CASSLGTATNEKLFF. The CDR3 DNA reads TGCGCCAGCAGCTTGGGGACCGCCACTAATGAAAAACTGTTTTTT.

DNA for the CDR3: TGCAGCGTTAACAGGGGCACTGAAGCTTTCTTT. Its translation is CSVNRGTEAFF. The chain is built from TRBV29-1 and TRBJ1-1, with 7 bases aligning to TRBD1. Germline loops: CDR1 SQVTM, CDR2 ANQGSEA. The CDR3 is 11 amino acids. With V trimmed by 5 bases and J by 4 bases, 1 base remained unmatched.

CDR3 amino acids: CASSTQEKLYSPLHF. The CDR3 DNA follows: TGTGCCAGTAGTACCCAAGAAAAACTGTATTCACCCCTCCACTTT. V usage is TRBV19 and J usage is TRBJ1-6, with D unresolved. This CDR3 region has 15 residues. V dropped 4 bases and J dropped 8 bases, with 15 bases sitting between them. Germline CDR1 is LNHDA and CDR2 is SQIVND (reference sequence).

This clone has just one count. The chain carries TRBV5-1 and TRBJ1-4; a possible D gene is TRBD1 (6 bases). The CDR3 is 16 amino acids. The V gene lost 0 bases and the J gene lost 0 bases, with 9 bases spanning the gap. CDR1 and CDR2 from the germline V gene are SGHRS and YFSETQ. The CDR3 loop reads CASSLVDSSTNEKLFF. CDR3 DNA sequence: TGCGCCAGCAGCTTGGTGGACAGCTCAACTAATGAAAAACTGTTTTTT.

The J gene is TRBJ1-3, the V gene TRBV7-8, with TRBD1 matching 7 bases. CDR3 size: 15 residues. The germline gives CDR1 SGHVS, CDR2 FQNEAQ. V trimming: 5 bases; J trimming: 2 bases; junction bases outside the gene matches: 6. CDR3 amino acids: CASSNRGLTGNTIYF. CDR3 DNA: TGTGCCAGCAGCAACAGGGGTTTGACTGGAAACACCATATATTTT.

This chain uses TRBV23-1 with TRBJ2-7, with TRBD1 matching over 9 bases. TRBV23-1 falls under the ORF class, with uncertain function. V lost 0 bases to trimming and J lost 2 bases; unmatched junction nucleotides: 8. This CDR3 comprises 17 residues. The CDR3 reads CASSQSGRQGVPYEQYF. The CDR3, as DNA: TGCGCCAGCAGTCAATCGGGAAGACAGGGGGTACCCTACGAGCAGTACTTC.

The chain employs TRBV6-1 and TRBJ2-5; D gene uncertain. The CDR3 runs 12 residues. Per germline, CDR1 MNHNS and CDR2 SASEGT. V dropped 7 bases and J dropped 1 base, with 7 bases sitting between them. The CDR3 spells CASIGSQETQYF. The CDR3 DNA is TGTGCCAGCATCGGGTCCCAAGAGACCCAGTACTTC.

The chain carries TRBV5-3 and TRBJ1-1; no clear D gene. TRBV5-3 is recorded as an ORF, its role being uncertain. This CDR3 spans 13 amino acids. With 1 base removed from V and 4 bases from J, the gap between germline ends came to 8 bases. The CDR3 reads CARSLRCGTEAFF. The CDR3 DNA reads TGTGCCAGAAGCTTGCGGTGTGGCACTGAAGCTTTCTTT.

The genes are TRBV5-6 and TRBJ1-2; a possible D gene is TRBD1 (6 bases). The ends were cut back, 6 bases at V and 8 bases at J, with 14 bases in the middle. This CDR3 is built from 12 residues. The germline V gene encodes CDR1 SGHDT and CDR2 YYEEEE. This CDR3 reads CASTWGGRGYTF. CDR3 DNA: TGTGCCAGCACCTGGGGGGGGCGAGGCTACACCTTC.